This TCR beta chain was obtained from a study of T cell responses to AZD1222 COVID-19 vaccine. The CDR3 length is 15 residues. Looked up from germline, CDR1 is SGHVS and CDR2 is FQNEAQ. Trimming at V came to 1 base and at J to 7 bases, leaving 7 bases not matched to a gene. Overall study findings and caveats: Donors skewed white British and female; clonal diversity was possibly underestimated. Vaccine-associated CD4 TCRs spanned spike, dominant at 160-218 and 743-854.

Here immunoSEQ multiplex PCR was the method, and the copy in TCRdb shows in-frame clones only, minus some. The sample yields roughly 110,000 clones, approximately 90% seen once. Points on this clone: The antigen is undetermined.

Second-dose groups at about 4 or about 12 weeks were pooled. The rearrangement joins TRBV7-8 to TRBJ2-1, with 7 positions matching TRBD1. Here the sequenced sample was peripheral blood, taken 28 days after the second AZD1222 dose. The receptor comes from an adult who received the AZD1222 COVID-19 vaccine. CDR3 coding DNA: TGTGCCAGCAGCTTAGAAAGGGTGACAGGGAATGAGCAGTTCTTC. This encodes CASSLERVTGNEQFF. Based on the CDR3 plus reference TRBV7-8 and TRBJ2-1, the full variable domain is GAGVSQSPRYKVAKRGQDVALRCDPISGHVSLFWYQQALGQGPEFLTYFQNEAQLDKSGLPSDRFFAERPEGSVSTLKIQRTQQEDSAVYLCASSLERVTGNEQFFGPGTRLTVL.